This TCR beta chain derives from a study of cytomegalovirus exposure and HLA in healthy donors. CDR3 size: 17 residues. CDR1 is SGHVS and CDR2 is FQNEAQ in the germline V gene. V was cut by 1 base and J by 0 bases, with 13 bases left in between. The PCR ran on 60 Vbeta and 13 Jbeta primers. Profiling relied on immunoSEQ multiplex PCR, and the TCRdb table lists in-frame clones only, not all of them. In the table there are 120,000 or so clones, around 68% of which are singletons. Sample: PBMCs. The clonotype comes from a woman aged 45 to 65 in good health and CMV-seropositive. V gene TRBV7-8 combines with J gene TRBJ1-5; maybe TRBD1 (6 bases). The CDR3 DNA reads TGTGCCAGCAGCTTAGAGTACAGGGCGGATAGCAATCAGCCCCAGCATTTT. This encodes CASSLEYRADSNQPQHF.